These T cell receptor beta chains were read from a single sample in a study of T cell repertoires in cytomegalovirus infection. TCRdb passed the reads through MiXCR, listing each CDR3 protein once. This sample yields over 150,000 distinct CDR3 sequences, of which under 25% are seen a single time; around 2.7% belongs to the top ten. The sample comprised PBMCs. Receptors originate from a human donor in good health (CMV status not recorded). Some clones in this sample may be carry-over from other donors' samples. The CDR3 runs from the conserved cysteine through the conserved F or W. Fields, in order: D gene, clone size, V gene, J gene, CDR3 protein, CDR3 DNA. D genes are given only for firm matches. The size entry is marked missing in some rows and otherwise reads once, few, many or a size class.

-,-,TRBV20-1,TRBJ2-4,CSAKTQRNIQYF,TGCAGTGCTAAGACCCAGCGGAACATTCAGTACTTC
-,many,TRBV7-8,TRBJ1-1,CASSLARTENAEAFF,TGTGCCAGCAGCTTAGCGAGGACAGAGAACGCTGAAGCTTTCTTT
-,-,TRBV4-1,TRBJ2-2,CASSQEGGGITGELFF,TGCGCCAGCAGCCAAGAGGGTGGGGGGATCACCGGGGAGCTGTTTTTT
TRBD2,-,TRBV19,TRBJ2-7,CASSIRPASGTYEQYF,TGTGCCAGTAGTATCCGGCCGGCTAGCGGGACCTACGAGCAGTACTTC
-,-,TRBV7-4,TRBJ2-1,CASSLVFGGDEQFF,TGTGCCAGCAGCTTAGTGTTCGGGGGCGATGAGCAGTTCTTC
TRBD1,once,TRBV28,TRBJ1-6,CASSAPQGANSPLHF,TGTGCCAGCAGTGCGCCACAGGGGGCAAACTCACCCCTCCACTTT
TRBD1,many,TRBV29-1,TRBJ1-3,CSAQDRAGNTIYF,TGCAGCGCCCAGGACAGGGCTGGAAACACCATATATTTT
-,few,TRBV5-1,TRBJ2-7,CASSPTGPPNSYEQYF,TGCGCCAGCAGCCCGACTGGACCGCCGAACTCCTACGAGCAGTACTTC
-,-,TRBV6-5,TRBJ1-1,CASRLQGRTEAFF,TGTGCCAGCAGACTACAGGGTCGGACTGAAGCTTTCTTT
-,many,TRBV6-5,TRBJ2-3,CASSYSFTGIRADTQYF,TGTGCCAGCAGTTACTCCTTTACGGGGATTAGGGCAGATACGCAGTATTTT
-,few,TRBV5-1,TRBJ1-5,CASSLNSNQPQHF,TGCGCCAGCAGCCTTAATAGCAATCAGCCCCAGCATTTT
-,few,TRBV28,TRBJ1-5,CASIGGTFYSNQPQHF,TGTGCCAGCATAGGAGGGACCTTTTATAGCAATCAGCCCCAGCATTTT
-,few,TRBV7-9,TRBJ1-1,CASSPIQGNTEAFF,TGTGCCAGCAGCCCGATACAGGGGAACACTGAAGCTTTCTTT
-,-,TRBV3-1,TRBJ2-5,CASSPPWTEQETQYF,TGTGCCAGCAGCCCGCCATGGACAGAACAAGAGACCCAGTACTTC
-,many,TRBV7-3,TRBJ2-3,CASSFGRRGGQTDTQYF,TGTGCCAGCAGCTTTGGTAGAAGGGGTGGTCAAACAGATACGCAGTATTTT
-,-,TRBV2,TRBJ1-5,CASSPELASNQPQHF,TGTGCCAGCAGTCCAGAATTGGCTAGCAATCAGCCCCAGCATTTT
TRBD2,few,TRBV3-1,TRBJ2-3,CASSQDSAGFGTDTQYF,TGTGCCAGCAGCCAAGATTCAGCGGGGTTCGGCACAGATACGCAGTATTTT
TRBD1,-,TRBV2,TRBJ1-2,CASREQGYYGYTF,TGTGCCAGCAGGGAACAGGGGTACTATGGCTACACCTTC
-,few,TRBV6-2/TRBV6-3,TRBJ1-5,CASSPRGGNQPQHF,TGTGCCAGCAGTCCCAGGGGAGGCAATCAGCCCCAGCATTTT
-,-,TRBV27,TRBJ2-7,CASSFALGSYEQYF,TGTGCCAGCAGTTTCGCCCTCGGGTCCTACGAGCAGTACTTC